This TCR beta chain originates from a study of T-cell memory formation after mild COVID-19. For the study at large: The TCR clusters were mostly specific to one donor.

This clonotype was counted only a few times. What it recognizes is unknown. Notes on the study in general: Chiefly within CM and EM were the contracting CD4+ clones; CD8+ ones were within EMRA. CD4+ bias marked clones expanding day 15 to 37, unlike balanced contracting clones.

Germline V gene lookup returns CDR1 MNHEY and CDR2 SVGAGI. The CDR3 loop spans 15 amino acids. After removal of 6 bases from V and 7 bases from J, the junction contained 8 bases not matched to a gene. UMIs and sample barcodes were carried by the TCR alpha and TCR beta cDNA libraries that 5'RACE produced using constant-segment primers. TCRdb reanalysed the 5' RACE reads using MiXCR and keeps one entry per CDR3 protein. The sample lists 250,000 to 350,000 distinct CDR3 sequences, around 19% occurring once. The V call is TRBV6-5, the J call TRBJ2-1; 11 nucleotides line up with TRBD2. The clonotype originates from a man in his late teens or twenties who had mild COVID-19 (a few samples of this study predate the infection). Cell type and time point are not known. The material sequenced was PBMCs or a T cell subset sorted from them (not recorded which). The CDR3 DNA follows: TGTGCCAGCAGCTCTTTAGCGGGGGGGCTAAATGAGCAGTTCTTC. Protein product: CASSSLAGGLNEQFF.